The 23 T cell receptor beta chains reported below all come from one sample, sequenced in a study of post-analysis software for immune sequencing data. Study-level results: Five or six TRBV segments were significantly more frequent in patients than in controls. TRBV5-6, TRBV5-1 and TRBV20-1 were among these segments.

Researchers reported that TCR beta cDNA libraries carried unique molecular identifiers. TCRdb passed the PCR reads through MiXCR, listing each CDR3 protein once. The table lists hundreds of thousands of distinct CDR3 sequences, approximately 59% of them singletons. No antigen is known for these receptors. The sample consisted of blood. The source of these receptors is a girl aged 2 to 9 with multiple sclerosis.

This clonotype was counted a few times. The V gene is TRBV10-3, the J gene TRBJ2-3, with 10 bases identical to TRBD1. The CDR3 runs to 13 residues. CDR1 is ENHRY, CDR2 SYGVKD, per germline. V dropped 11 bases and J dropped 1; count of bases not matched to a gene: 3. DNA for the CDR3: TGTGCCGCAGGGACAGGGGGCACAGATACGCAGTATTTT. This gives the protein CAAGTGGTDTQYF.

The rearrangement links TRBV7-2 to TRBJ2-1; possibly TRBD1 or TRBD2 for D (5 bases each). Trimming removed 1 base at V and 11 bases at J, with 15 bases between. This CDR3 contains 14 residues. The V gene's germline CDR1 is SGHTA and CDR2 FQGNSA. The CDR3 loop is CASSLGAGRVKQFF. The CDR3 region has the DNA TGTGCCAGCAGCTTAGGGGCGGGCAGGGTCAAGCAGTTCTTC.

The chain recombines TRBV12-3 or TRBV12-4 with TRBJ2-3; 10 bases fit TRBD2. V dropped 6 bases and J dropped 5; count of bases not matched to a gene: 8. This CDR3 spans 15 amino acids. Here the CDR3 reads CASRGASGSQDTQYF. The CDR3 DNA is TGTGCCAGCAGAGGCGCTAGCGGGAGTCAAGATACGCAGTATTTT.

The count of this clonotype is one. CDR3 nucleotide sequence: TGTGCCATCAGTCAAGAGGGGGGGCGTGAGACCCAGTACTTC. Translated, it gives CAISQEGGRETQYF. The chain carries TRBV10-3 and TRBJ2-4, with TRBD2 as a possible D gene (7 bases). TRBJ2-5 matches the DNA end more closely, so the J call is doubtful. This CDR3 contains 14 residues. CDR1 and CDR2 from the germline V gene are ENHRY and SYGVKD.

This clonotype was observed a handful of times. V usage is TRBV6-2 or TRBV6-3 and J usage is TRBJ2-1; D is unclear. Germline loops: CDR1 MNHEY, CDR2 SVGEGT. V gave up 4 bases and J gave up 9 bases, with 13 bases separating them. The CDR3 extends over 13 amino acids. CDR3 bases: TGTGCCAGCAGTTTAATAAGGGATACTGAGCAGTTCTTC. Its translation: CASSLIRDTEQFF.

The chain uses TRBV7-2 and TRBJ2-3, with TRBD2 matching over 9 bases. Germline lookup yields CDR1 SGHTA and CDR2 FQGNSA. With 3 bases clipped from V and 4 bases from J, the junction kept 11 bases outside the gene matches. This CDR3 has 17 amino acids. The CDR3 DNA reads TGTGCCAGCAGCTTGGTCCGTAGCGGGAGTGGCGCAGATACGCAGTATTTT. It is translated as CASSLVRSGSGADTQYF.

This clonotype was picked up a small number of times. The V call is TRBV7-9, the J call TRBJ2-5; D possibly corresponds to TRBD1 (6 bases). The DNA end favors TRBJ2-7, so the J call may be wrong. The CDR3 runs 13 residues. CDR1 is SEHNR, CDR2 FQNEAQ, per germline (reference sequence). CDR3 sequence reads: CASSSIQGLEQYF. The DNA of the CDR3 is TGTGCCAGCAGCTCGATACAGGGCCTCGAGCAGTACTTC.

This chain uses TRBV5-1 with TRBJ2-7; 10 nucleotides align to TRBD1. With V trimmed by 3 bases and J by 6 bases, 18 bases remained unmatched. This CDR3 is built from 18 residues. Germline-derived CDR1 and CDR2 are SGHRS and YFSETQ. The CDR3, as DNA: TGCGCCAGCAGCTCCCCGGGACAGGGGAAAAGGGGTTGTACCGAGCAGTACTTC. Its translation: CASSSPGQGKRGCTEQYF.

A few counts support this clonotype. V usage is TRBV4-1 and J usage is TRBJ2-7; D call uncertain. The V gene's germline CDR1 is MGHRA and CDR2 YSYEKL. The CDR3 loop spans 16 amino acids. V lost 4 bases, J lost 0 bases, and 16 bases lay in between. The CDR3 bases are TGCGCCAGCAGCCCCGCAGGTAGCCTGAGCTCCTACGAGCAGTACTTC. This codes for CASSPAGSLSSYEQYF.

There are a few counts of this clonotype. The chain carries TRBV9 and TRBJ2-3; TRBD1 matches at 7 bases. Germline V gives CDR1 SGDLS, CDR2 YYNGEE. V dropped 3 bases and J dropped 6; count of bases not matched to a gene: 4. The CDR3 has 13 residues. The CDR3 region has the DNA TGTGCCAGCAGCGGCTTCAGGGGGGATACGCAGTATTTT. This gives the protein CASSGFRGDTQYF. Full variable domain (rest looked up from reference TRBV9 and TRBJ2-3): DSGVTQTPKHLITATGQRVTLRCSPRSGDLSVYWYQQSLDQGLQFLIQYYNGEERAKGNILERFSAQQFPDLHSELNLSSLELGDSALYFCASSGFRGDTQYFGPGTRLTVL.

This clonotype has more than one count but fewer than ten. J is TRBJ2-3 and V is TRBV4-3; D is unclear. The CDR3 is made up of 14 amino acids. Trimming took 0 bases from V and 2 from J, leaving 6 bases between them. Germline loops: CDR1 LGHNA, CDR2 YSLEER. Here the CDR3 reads CASSQDAVTDTQYF. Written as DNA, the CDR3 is TGCGCCAGCAGCCAAGATGCTGTCACAGATACGCAGTATTTT.

The CDR3 nucleotides read TGTGCCAGCAGGCGACCTAGCGGGGGTAACGAGCAGTACTTC. Amino acid sequence: CASRRPSGGNEQYF. The V and J genes are TRBV7-2 and TRBJ2-5, with TRBD2 matching 10 bases. The DNA end lines up better with TRBJ2-7; the J call may be wrong. CDR3 size: 14 residues. Germline V lookup: CDR1 SGHTA, CDR2 FQGNSA.

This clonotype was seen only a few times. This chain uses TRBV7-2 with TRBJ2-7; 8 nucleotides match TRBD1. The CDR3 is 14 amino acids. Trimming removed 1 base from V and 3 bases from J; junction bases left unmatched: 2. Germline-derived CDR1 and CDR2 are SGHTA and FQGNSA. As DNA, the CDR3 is TGTGCCAGCAGCTTAGACAGGGGGTACTACGAGCAGTACTTC. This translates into CASSLDRGYYEQYF. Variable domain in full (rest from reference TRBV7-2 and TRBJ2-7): GAGVSQSPSNKVTEKGKDVELRCDPISGHTALYWYRQSLGQGLEFLIYFQGNSAPDKSGLPSDRFSAERTGGSVSTLTIQRTQQEDSAVYLCASSLDRGYYEQYFGPGTRLTVT.

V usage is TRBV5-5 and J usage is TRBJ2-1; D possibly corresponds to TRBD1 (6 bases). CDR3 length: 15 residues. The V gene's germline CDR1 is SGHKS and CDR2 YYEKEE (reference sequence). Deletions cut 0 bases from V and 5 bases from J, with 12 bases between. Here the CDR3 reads CASSLVRGLDNEQFF. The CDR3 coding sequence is TGTGCCAGCAGCTTGGTCAGGGGATTGGACAATGAGCAGTTCTTC.

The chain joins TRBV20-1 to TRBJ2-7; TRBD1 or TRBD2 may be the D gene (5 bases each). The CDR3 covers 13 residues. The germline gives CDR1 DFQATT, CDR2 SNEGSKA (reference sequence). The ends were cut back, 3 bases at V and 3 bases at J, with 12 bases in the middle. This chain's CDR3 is CSARARDHYEQYF. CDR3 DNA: TGCAGTGCTAGGGCACGGGACCACTACGAGCAGTACTTC.

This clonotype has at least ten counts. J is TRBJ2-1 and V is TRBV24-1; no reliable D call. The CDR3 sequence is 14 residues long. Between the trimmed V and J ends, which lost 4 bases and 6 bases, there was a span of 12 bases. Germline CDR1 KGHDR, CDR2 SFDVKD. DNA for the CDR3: TGTGCCACCAGTGACGATGTCACGGGCAATGAGCAGTTCTTC. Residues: CATSDDVTGNEQFF.

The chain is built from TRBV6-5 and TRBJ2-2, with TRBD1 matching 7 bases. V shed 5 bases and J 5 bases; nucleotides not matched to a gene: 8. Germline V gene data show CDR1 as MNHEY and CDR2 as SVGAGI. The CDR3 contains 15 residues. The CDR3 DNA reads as TGTGCCAGCAGTCGTTCCCAGGGGGAAACCGGGGAGCTGTTTTTT. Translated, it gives CASSRSQGETGELFF.

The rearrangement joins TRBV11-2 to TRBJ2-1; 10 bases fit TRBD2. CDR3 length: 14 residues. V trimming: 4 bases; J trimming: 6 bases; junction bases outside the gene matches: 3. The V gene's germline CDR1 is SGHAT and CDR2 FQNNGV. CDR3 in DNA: TGTGCCAGCAGCTCTAGCGGGGGCTCCAATGAGCAGTTCTTC. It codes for CASSSSGGSNEQFF.

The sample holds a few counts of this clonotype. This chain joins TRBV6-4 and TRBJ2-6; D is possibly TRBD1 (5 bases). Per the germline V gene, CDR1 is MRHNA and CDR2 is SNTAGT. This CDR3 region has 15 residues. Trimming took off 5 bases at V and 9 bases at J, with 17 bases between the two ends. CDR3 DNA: TGTGCCAGCAGTCCCGCTTGGCAGGGTGTCAACGTCCTGACTTTC. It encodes CASSPAWQGVNVLTF.

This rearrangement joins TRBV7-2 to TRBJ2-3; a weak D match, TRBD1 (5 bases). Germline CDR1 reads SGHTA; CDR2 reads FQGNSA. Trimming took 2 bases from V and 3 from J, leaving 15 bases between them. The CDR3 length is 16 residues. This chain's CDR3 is CASSLRAGLGTDTQYF. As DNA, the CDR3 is TGTGCCAGCAGCTTAAGGGCAGGGCTTGGTACAGATACGCAGTATTTT.

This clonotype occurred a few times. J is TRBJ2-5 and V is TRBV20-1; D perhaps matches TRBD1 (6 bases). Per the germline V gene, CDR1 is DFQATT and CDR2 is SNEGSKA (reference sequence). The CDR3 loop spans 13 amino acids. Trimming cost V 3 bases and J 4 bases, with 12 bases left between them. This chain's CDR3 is CSASTGYRETQYF. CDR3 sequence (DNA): TGCAGTGCTAGCACAGGGTACAGAGAGACCCAGTACTTC.

DNA of the CDR3: TGCAGCGTCAGACCCTACACCGGGACAGGGGAAGCCTATGGCTACACCTTC. As protein: CSVRPYTGTGEAYGYTF. J is TRBJ1-2 and V is TRBV29-1; 10 nucleotides match TRBD1. Losses at the gene ends were 6 bases for V and 4 bases for J; bases not matched to a gene: 17. The CDR3 covers 17 residues. Germline CDR1 reads SQVTM; CDR2 reads ANQGSEA.

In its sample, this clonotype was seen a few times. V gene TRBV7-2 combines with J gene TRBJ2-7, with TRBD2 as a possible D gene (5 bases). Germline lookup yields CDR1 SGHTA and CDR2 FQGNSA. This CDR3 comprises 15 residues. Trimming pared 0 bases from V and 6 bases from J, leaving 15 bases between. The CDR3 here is CASSLARVPGSEQYF. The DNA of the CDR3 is TGTGCCAGCAGCTTAGCTAGGGTCCCGGGGAGCGAGCAGTACTTC.